A selection of T cell receptor beta chains follows, all from one sample in a study of T cell changes during pregnancy in multiple sclerosis. The table came from immunoSEQ multiplex PCR; TCRdb's copy has only in-frame clones and leaves some out. In the table there are just under 65,000 clones, under 95% of which are singletons. Sequencing was performed on CD8+ T cells from peripheral blood mononuclear cells, taken in the second trimester of pregnancy. These receptors all come from a female donor with multiple sclerosis, enrolled in a pregnancy study. CDR3s include the opening cysteine and the closing phenylalanine or tryptophan. The D gene is left open where the match is weak. Size is stated for part of the rows, as once, few or many counts, or as a class when the clone is expanded.

V: TRBV27
size: .
D: .
J: TRBJ1-1
DNA: TGTGCCAGCAGCTCCCCGGGGGGGATGGCTTTCTTT
CDR3: CASSSPGGMAFF

V: TRBV28
size: .
D: TRBD1
J: TRBJ1-1
DNA: TGTGCCAGCAGTACTTACGCGGGACAGGGGTCTAAGGGCGGAGCTTTCTTT
CDR3: CASSTYAGQGSKGGAFF

V: TRBV4-1
size: .
D: TRBD1
J: TRBJ1-1
DNA: TGCGCCAGCAGCCAAGGGGCCGGGACAGGGGGCACTGAAGCTTTCTTT
CDR3: CASSQGAGTGGTEAFF

V: TRBV9
size: .
D: TRBD1
J: TRBJ2-1
DNA: TGTGCCAGCAGCATATGGACAGGGAACAATGAGCAGTTCTTC
CDR3: CASSIWTGNNEQFF

V: TRBV5-1
size: once
D: TRBD1
J: TRBJ1-2
DNA: TGCGCCAGCAGCGGACAGGGTGAGACTAACTATGGCTACACCTTC
CDR3: CASSGQGETNYGYTF

V: TRBV5-5
size: .
D: TRBD2
J: TRBJ2-1
DNA: TGTGCCAGCAGCTTGTTCAAGCGGGAGGACTCCTACAATGAGCAGTTCTTC
CDR3: CASSLFKREDSYNEQFF

V: TRBV7-9
size: once
D: TRBD1
J: TRBJ2-2
DNA: TGTGCCAGCAGCCTAGGACAGGGCGGGGAGCTGTTTTTT
CDR3: CASSLGQGGELFF

V: TRBV2
size: .
D: TRBD2
J: TRBJ2-7
DNA: TGTGCCAGCAGAGCCGGGACTAGCCGCGAGCAGTACTTC
CDR3: CASRAGTSREQYF

V: TRBV5-1
size: .
D: .
J: TRBJ2-3
DNA: TGCGCCAGCAGCTTCCGGGAACGGGGAGATACGCAGTATTTT
CDR3: CASSFRERGDTQYF

V: TRBV27
size: .
D: TRBD1
J: TRBJ2-7
DNA: TGTGCCAGCAGTTCATTGGACAGGGGGTACGAGCAGTACTTC
CDR3: CASSSLDRGYEQYF

V: TRBV29-1
size: .
D: TRBD1
J: TRBJ2-2
DNA: TGCAGCGTTGAATCGGGACAGGATGGCGGGGAGCTGTTTTTT
CDR3: CSVESGQDGGELFF

V: TRBV6-5
size: once
D: TRBD1
J: TRBJ1-2
DNA: TGTGCCAGCAGTTACGGACAGGGGCTTTATGGCTACACCTTC
CDR3: CASSYGQGLYGYTF

V: TRBV28
size: once
D: TRBD1
J: TRBJ2-1
DNA: TGTGCCAGTCGGGACAGGGTCTTGGATGAGCAGTTCTTC
CDR3: CASRDRVLDEQFF